Included here is one T cell receptor (beta chain) sequence, with context. The sample comes from a study of T cells in Graves' hyperthyroidism and ophthalmopathy. Amplified regions were TCR beta CDR3 sequences from RNA transcripts. HTBI primers were employed in a first-round RT-PCR of the TCR CDR3. TCRdb fed the multiplex PCR reads into MiXCR, producing one record per CDR3 protein. The profile shows 550,000 to 700,000 distinct CDR3 sequences, 46% of them singletons. V lost 4 bases to trimming and J lost 0 bases; unmatched junction nucleotides: 5. The CDR3 consists of 15 residues. Germline CDR1 reads SQVTM; CDR2 reads ANQGSEA.

The chain recombines TRBV29-1 with TRBJ1-4; 7 bases match TRBD1. This receptor was taken from an adult woman with Graves' disease, either hyperthyroidism or ophthalmopathy (not recorded which). The sequenced material came from peripheral blood or thyroid tissue (not recorded which). The CDR3 DNA sequence: TGCAGCGTTGGGACAGGATTTGCAACTAATGAAAAACTGTTTTTT. This encodes CSVGTGFATNEKLFF.